These T cell receptor beta chains were read from a single sample in a study of blood T cells in healthy people across ages. TCRdb re-analysed the 5' RACE reads in MiXCR, keeping a single row per CDR3 protein. The data show approximately 900,000 distinct CDR3 sequences, roughly 29% seen once. The same specimen was also included in a second study, on T cells of mothers and their children.

The sequenced sample was blood. All receptors derive from a woman between 40 and 50 years old in good health. The CDR3 runs from the conserved cysteine through the conserved F or W. The order of the fields is D gene, J gene, clone size, V gene, CDR3 DNA, CDR3 protein. The D gene is left open where the match is weak. Size values are once, few and many counts, or a class for expanded clones, and some rows have none.

TRBD2	TRBJ2-7	NA	TRBV10-3	TGTGCCATCAGTGAGTCGAGGCTAGCGGGAGGAGTCTACGAGCAGTACTTC	CAISESRLAGGVYEQYF
TRBD1	TRBJ1-2	many	TRBV29-1	TGCAGCGTTGAGAGGGGCAGGGGGGACTATGGCTACACCTTC	CSVERGRGDYGYTF
NA	TRBJ2-5	few	TRBV7-3	TGTGCCAGCAGCTTAGTTGGAGGGGCCTTAGGGACCCAGTACTTC	CASSLVGGALGTQYF
NA	TRBJ2-3	few	TRBV9	TGTGCCAGCAGCGTCAGTTACCGCACAGATACGCAGTATTTT	CASSVSYRTDTQYF
NA	TRBJ2-3	few	TRBV9	TGTGCCAGCAGCCTCTTAGGGGTTACTAGCACAGATACGCAGTATTTT	CASSLLGVTSTDTQYF
NA	TRBJ2-5	NA	TRBV7-2	TGTGCCAGCAGCCGATCCAGGTGGCTAGAAGGGTTGCAGACCCAGTACTTC	CASSRSRWLEGLQTQYF
NA	TRBJ1-1	NA	TRBV29-1	TGCAGCGTTAAATTTACAGGAATGAACACTGAAGCTTTCTTT	CSVKFTGMNTEAFF
TRBD1	TRBJ1-2	many	TRBV5-1	TGCGCCAGCAGCCCGGAAGGACAGGGTACGGGCTACACCTTC	CASSPEGQGTGYTF
NA	TRBJ2-1	NA	TRBV28	TGTGCCAGCAAGAATCCGGGATGGAGGAGCTCCTACAATGAGCAGTTCTTC	CASKNPGWRSSYNEQFF
NA	TRBJ1-6	many	TRBV7-9	TGTGCCAGCAGCTTAGTTTCGCACAGTAATTCACCCCTCCACTTT	CASSLVSHSNSPLHF
NA	TRBJ1-4	NA	TRBV12-3/TRBV12-4	TGTGCCAGCAGTCTACAAGGGCGGGTTGCAACTAATGAAAAACTGTTTTTT	CASSLQGRVATNEKLFF
TRBD1	TRBJ1-2	many	TRBV4-3	TGCGCCAGCAGCCAAGATCTGGGACAGGGGTATGGCTACACCTTC	CASSQDLGQGYGYTF
TRBD1	TRBJ2-7	many	TRBV29-1	TGCAGCGTTGAAGTTCTGGGACAGGGTAACGAGCAGTACTTC	CSVEVLGQGNEQYF
NA	TRBJ2-5	NA	TRBV6-5	TGTGCCAGCAGGCCGTCGAGTAGGCATTGGGAGACCCAGTACTTC	CASRPSSRHWETQYF
NA	TRBJ2-1	many	TRBV12-3/TRBV12-4	TGTGCCAGCAGTTTTGGCTCCTACAATGAGCAGTTCTTC	CASSFGSYNEQFF
NA	TRBJ2-7	NA	TRBV4-2	TGTGCCAGCAGCCATATACTAGGTGAGCAGTACTTC	CASSHILGEQYF
NA	TRBJ2-3	NA	TRBV5-1	TGCGCCAGCAGCTTTGGGGACGAAAGCGGCGAGGGAGAGACCCAGTATTTT	CASSFGDESGEGETQYF
NA	TRBJ2-7	NA	TRBV28	TGTGCCAGCAGCTCCGGACAGCCGTACTACGAGCAGTACTTC	CASSSGQPYYEQYF
TRBD1	TRBJ1-1	NA	TRBV6-5	TGTGCCAGCAGTTATTCCGGACAGGGGCACACTGAAGCTTTCTTT	CASSYSGQGHTEAFF
TRBD1	TRBJ2-7	NA	TRBV28	TGTGCCAGCAGTCCAACAGGGGGACAATCCTACGAGCAGTACTTC	CASSPTGGQSYEQYF
TRBD1	TRBJ2-7	few	TRBV6-6	TGTACCAGCAGTACCAACAGGGGTAAATACCCCTACGAGCAGTACTTC	CTSSTNRGKYPYEQYF
NA	TRBJ1-1	few	TRBV20-1	TGCAGTGCCTACGCTAGGGGCACTGAAGCTTTCTTT	CSAYARGTEAFF
NA	TRBJ2-5	few	TRBV12-3/TRBV12-4	TGTGCCAGCAGTTTCTCGGGCAGGGGAGATGGAGAGACCCAGTACTTC	CASSFSGRGDGETQYF
NA	TRBJ1-2	NA	TRBV28	TGTGCCAGCAGTCGTGTGGGGGGAAATGGGTATGGCTACACCTTC	CASSRVGGNGYGYTF
TRBD2	TRBJ2-1	few	TRBV24-1	TGTGCCCTTCGACTAGCGGGAGGGATACTTGGTGAGCAGTTCTTC	CALRLAGGILGEQFF
TRBD2	TRBJ2-7	many	TRBV6-6	TGTGCCAGCAGCCCTAGCGGGGGGGTCGAGCAGTACTTC	CASSPSGGVEQYF
NA	TRBJ1-2	many	TRBV4-2	TGTGCCAGCAGCCCCAGCGCCGATTCTCTCGGTGGCTACACCTTC	CASSPSADSLGGYTF
NA	TRBJ1-2	few	TRBV6-6	TGTGCCAGCAGTCTCCACAGGGAACCCCCCTATGGCTACACCTTC	CASSLHREPPYGYTF
NA	TRBJ1-2	many	TRBV7-3	TGTGCCAGCAGCTCAACAGGGTTTGGCTACACCTTC	CASSSTGFGYTF
TRBD1	TRBJ1-3	NA	TRBV5-5	TGTGCCAGCAGCTCCCCGGGACAGGGTCTCTCCTGGCGAAACACCATATATTTT	CASSSPGQGLSWRNTIYF
NA	TRBJ1-6	once	TRBV7-2	TGTGCCAGCAGCCGCGACAGGCTCCCGGTCATCCTCCACTTT	CASSRDRLPVILHF
NA	TRBJ1-1	NA	TRBV9	TGTGCCAGCAGCGTAGATAGGGGGGCAAAAACTGAAGCTTTCTTT	CASSVDRGAKTEAFF
NA	TRBJ1-2	NA	TRBV5-1	TGCGCCAGCAGCGCGGTGGAGGCGTCTAACTATGGCTACACCTTC	CASSAVEASNYGYTF
TRBD2	TRBJ2-3	NA	TRBV12-3/TRBV12-4	TGTGCCGGCAGTCCAAGACTAGCGGGGACCACAGATACGCAGTATTTT	CAGSPRLAGTTDTQYF
TRBD2	TRBJ2-7	NA	TRBV7-2	TGTGCCAGCGGACTAGTGGGGGGCGAGCAGTACTTC	CASGLVGGEQYF
NA	TRBJ1-2	few	TRBV5-6	TGTGCCAGCAGCTTGGGTTACGGATCTAACTATGGCTACACCTTC	CASSLGYGSNYGYTF
NA	TRBJ1-4	NA	TRBV15	TGTGCCACCAGTAGAGATCTGTCAGGGACGTACGAAAAACTGTTTTTT	CATSRDLSGTYEKLFF
NA	TRBJ1-6	NA	TRBV20-1	TGCAGTGCTAGTGGGGGGTCTGGTTCACCCCTCCACTTT	CSASGGSGSPLHF
TRBD2	TRBJ2-5	few	TRBV7-8	TGTGCCAGCAGCACAAGACTAGCGGGGGGCGAGACCCAGTACTTC	CASSTRLAGGETQYF
NA	TRBJ1-2	many	TRBV5-1	TGCGCCAGCAGCTCAGGGACCTTTCGCTATGGCTACACCTTC	CASSSGTFRYGYTF
TRBD1	TRBJ1-2	few	TRBV10-3	TGTGCCATGCGGACAGGGATAGAGTATGGCCACACCTTC	CAMRTGIEYGHTF
TRBD1	TRBJ1-2	NA	TRBV3-1	TGTGCCAGCAGCCAAGATGTACAGGGGAATGGCTACACCTTC	CASSQDVQGNGYTF
NA	TRBJ1-1	NA	TRBV14	TGTGCCAGCAGCTCAAGAGTAGGGGCTAAAGCTTTCTTT	CASSSRVGAKAFF
TRBD1	TRBJ1-5	NA	TRBV7-2	TGTGCCAGCAGCTTTAGTGCAGGGGGATATCAGCCCCAGCATTTT	CASSFSAGGYQPQHF
NA	TRBJ2-7	NA	TRBV18	TGTGCCAGCTCACCATACACGGATTCCTACGAGCAGTACTTC	CASSPYTDSYEQYF
NA	TRBJ2-7	NA	TRBV5-1	TGCGCCAGCCGCTCCGGGGCGGGACCGAACTACGAGCAGTACTTC	CASRSGAGPNYEQYF
TRBD1	TRBJ1-1	NA	TRBV7-9	TGTGCCAGCAGCCCGACAGGGGGCTTCACTGAAGCTTTCTTT	CASSPTGGFTEAFF
TRBD1	TRBJ2-3	many	TRBV24-1	TGTGCCACCAGTTCGGGCCGACAGGGCCCTCGGGATACGCAGTATTTT	CATSSGRQGPRDTQYF
NA	TRBJ2-7	many	TRBV28	TGTGCCAGCAGTTTTTGGACAGTCTACGAGCAGTACTTC	CASSFWTVYEQYF
TRBD1	TRBJ1-1	few	TRBV20-1	TGCAGTGCTAGAGGGACAGGGACAAATGTTGAAGCTTTCTTT	CSARGTGTNVEAFF
TRBD2	TRBJ2-7	few	TRBV18	TGTGCCAGCTCACACGGGACTAGTGGGGTCTCCTACGAGCAGTACTTC	CASSHGTSGVSYEQYF
NA	TRBJ2-4	few	TRBV6-5	TGTGCCAGCAACCCAGGGGGGGCTTCGAACATTCAGTACTTC	CASNPGGASNIQYF
NA	TRBJ2-5	many	TRBV4-3	TGCGCCAGCAGCCGTACCAGTGGTAGCGGTGAAGAGACCCAGTACTTC	CASSRTSGSGEETQYF
NA	TRBJ2-4	NA	TRBV7-2	TGTGCCAGCAGCTTACGGGGCAGGGAGGAAAACATTCAGTACTTC	CASSLRGREENIQYF
TRBD2	TRBJ2-7	NA	TRBV29-1	TGCAGCGTCAGAATGGAGGAGGGCACTAGCGGGGCCTACGAGCAGTACTTC	CSVRMEEGTSGAYEQYF
TRBD2	TRBJ2-3	NA	TRBV7-2	TGTGCCAGCACCCATCGGGGGGGCCAGGTAGATACGCAGTATTTT	CASTHRGGQVDTQYF
NA	TRBJ2-5	NA	TRBV6-5	TGTGCCAGCAGTCAGATGTCGTTAGGGACCCAGTACTTC	CASSQMSLGTQYF
NA	TRBJ2-5	NA	TRBV28	TGTGCCAGCAGACTAGACCAGGGGCGGTTAGGACAAGAGACCCAGTACTTC	CASRLDQGRLGQETQYF
NA	TRBJ1-1	few	TRBV2	TGTGCCAGCAGTGAAGTTTTTGGCAGATTGAACACTGAAGCTTTCTTT	CASSEVFGRLNTEAFF